The clone carrying this T cell receptor beta chain was recorded once. The CDR3 has 15 residues. V lost 2 bases and J lost 5, with 13 bases in between. Per the germline V gene, CDR1 is MNHNY and CDR2 is SVGAGI (reference sequence). These data are taken from a study of blood T cell repertoires in COVID-19. Looking at the study overall: Whether acute or convalescent, the COVID-19 samples came from the United States, Italy and Spain. From T cells, B-cell-depleted T cells, or PBMCs came the material, which was cDNA or gDNA.

Original data processing: Scientists estimated how many nucleated cells there were by amplifying reference gene primers. This table comes from immunoSEQ multiplex PCR, and its TCRdb copy is limited to in-frame clones, with some not included. That table furnishes V, J and clone size, whereas the DNA furnished D and trimming. The table shows 120,000 to 150,000 clones, with roughly four fifths occurring only once. Sequencing was performed on peripheral blood. V is TRBV6-6 and J is TRBJ1-3, with a weak D call TRBD1 (6 bases). The clonotype was recovered from a woman aged 80 or over in a cohort sampled during active or convalescent COVID-19. As DNA, the CDR3 is TGTGCCAGCAGTTACGGTCTGGGGGCGCGAAACACCATATATTTT. Translated, it gives CASSYGLGARNTIYF.